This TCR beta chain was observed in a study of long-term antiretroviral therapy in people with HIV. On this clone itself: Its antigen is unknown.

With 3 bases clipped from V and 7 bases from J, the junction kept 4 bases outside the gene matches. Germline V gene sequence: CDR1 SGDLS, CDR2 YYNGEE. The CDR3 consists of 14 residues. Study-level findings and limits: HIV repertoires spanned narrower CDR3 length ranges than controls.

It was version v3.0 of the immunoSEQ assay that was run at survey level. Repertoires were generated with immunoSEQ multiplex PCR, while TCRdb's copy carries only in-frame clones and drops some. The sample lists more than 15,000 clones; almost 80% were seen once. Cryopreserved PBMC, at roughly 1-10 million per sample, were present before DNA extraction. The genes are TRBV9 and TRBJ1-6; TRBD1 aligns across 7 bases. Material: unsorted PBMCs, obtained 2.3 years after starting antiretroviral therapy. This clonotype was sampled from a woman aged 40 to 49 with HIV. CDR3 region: CASSDRGRNSPLHF. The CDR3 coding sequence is TGTGCCAGCAGCGACAGGGGTAGGAATTCACCCCTCCACTTT. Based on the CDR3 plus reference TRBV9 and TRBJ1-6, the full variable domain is DSGVTQTPKHLITATGQRVTLRCSPRSGDLSVYWYQQSLDQGLQFLIQYYNGEERAKGNILERFSAQQFPDLHSELNLSSLELGDSALYFCASSDRGRNSPLHFGNGTRLTVT.